The present entry profiles one T cell receptor beta chain with its context. No antigen is known for it. These data originate in a study of blood T cells in healthy people across ages. Overall study: Capture via template switching afforded approximately one barcoded beta molecule per two T cells.

Germline V gene sequence: CDR1 DFQATT, CDR2 SNEGSKA (reference sequence). With 0 bases removed from V and 5 bases from J, the gap between germline ends came to 9 bases. CDR3 length: 13 amino acids. Broader study findings: Versus aged donors, long-lived donors had higher diversity and more naive CD4+ cells.

The second PCR ran roughly 6 to 11 cycles with a sample-barcoded 5' primer and J-beta primers. Unique molecular identifiers of 12 random nucleotides labeled each cDNA. TCRdb itself ran the 5' RACE reads through MiXCR, one entry per CDR3 protein. This sample carries about 680,000 distinct CDR3 sequences, 45% to 50% of them seen once, and the ten largest clones take around a third. Sequencing used blood. This sequence originates from a woman in her sixties or seventies in good health. The chain carries TRBV20-1 and TRBJ2-3; no firm D call. CDR3 in amino acids: CSARDRARDTQYF. CDR3 sequence (DNA): TGCAGTGCTAGAGATCGAGCGAGAGATACGCAGTATTTT.